A single sample is the source of the 17 T cell receptor beta chains below, sequenced in a study of vaccination effects on CD4 cells after COVID-19. In the ViraFEST assay, antigen-specific CD4+ clonotypes were identified by expansion after peptide-pool stimulation. Subsequent to less than 13 days of culture, CD4+ T cells were isolated. It was between March and December 2020 that the person had a SARS-CoV-2 infection confirmed by PCR. BNT162b2 vaccine or mRNA-1273 vaccine was given to participants in two doses. For these receptors, no antigen is known. This table comes from immunoSEQ multiplex PCR, and its TCRdb copy is limited to in-frame clones, with some not included. This sample has 14,000 or so clones, with over 65% found just once. Here the sequenced sample was CD4+ T cells from PBMCs cultured with HCoV-NL63 spike peptides, taken after COVID-19 vaccination. Receptors were obtained from a human donor who had a prior SARS-CoV-2 infection.

This sequence joins TRBV19 and TRBJ2-3; D uncertain. The CDR3 is made up of 11 amino acids. CDR1 is LNHDA, CDR2 SQIVND, per germline (reference sequence). V gave up 5 bases and J gave up 5 bases, with 5 bases separating them. CDR3 nucleotides: TGTGCCAGTAGTGTGGGAGATACGCAGTATTTT. This sequence encodes CASSVGDTQYF.

The chain has TRBV24-1 and TRBJ2-1; 10 nucleotides match TRBD2. This CDR3 has 14 residues. J gave up 14 bases and V 0 bases, and 6 bases lay outside the gene matches. Germline V gene lookup returns CDR1 KGHDR and CDR2 SFDVKD. CDR3 sequence reads: CATSDLAPSGRKFF. CDR3 DNA sequence: TGTGCCACCAGTGATTTGGCCCCTAGCGGGAGAAAGTTCTTC.

In DNA form, the CDR3 reads TGTGCCAGCAGCTGCGGACTAGCGGGATCCCCCTACGAGCAGTACTTC. Its translation is CASSCGLAGSPYEQYF. The chain uses TRBV21-1 and TRBJ2-7; TRBD2 is taken as the D call from the table, unchecked against the DNA. TRBV21-1 is deemed a pseudogene. The CDR3 sequence is 16 residues long.

This rearrangement joins TRBV5-1 to TRBJ2-3, with D tentatively TRBD2 (6 bases). Germline-derived CDR1 and CDR2 are SGHRS and YFSETQ. Trimming took off 2 bases at V and 2 bases at J, with 15 bases between the two ends. The CDR3 contains 16 residues. The CDR3 coding sequence is TGCGCCAGCAGCTTTTTGGGCGGGGAGACCACAGATACGCAGTATTTT. Translated: CASSFLGGETTDTQYF. Combining the CDR3 with reference TRBV5-1 and TRBJ2-3 gives the whole variable domain KAGVTQTPRYLIKTRGQQVTLSCSPISGHRSVSWYQQTPGQGLQFLFEYFSETQRNKGNFPGRFSGRQFSNSRSEMNVSTLELGDSALYLCASSFLGGETTDTQYFGPGTRLTVL.

The chain combines TRBV5-4 with TRBJ2-5, with D hard to call. The CDR3 length is 15 residues. Trimming stripped 4 bases from V and 5 bases from J, with 18 bases between. Germline lookup yields CDR1 SGHNT and CDR2 YYREEE (reference sequence). The CDR3 here is CASSLDPIVRETQYF. CDR3 bases: TGTGCCAGCAGCCTAGACCCCATCGTTCGGGAGACCCAGTACTTC.

The chain combines TRBV19 with TRBJ2-6; D not resolved. The V gene's germline CDR1 is LNHDA and CDR2 SQIVND (reference sequence). The CDR3 length is 13 residues. Trimming cost V 7 bases and J 2 bases, with 6 bases left between them. CDR3 in DNA: TGTGCCAGTATGGCAGCTGGGGCCAACGTCCTGACTTTC. Amino acids: CASMAAGANVLTF.

The chain recombines TRBV2 with TRBJ2-5, with D perhaps TRBD1 or TRBD2 (5 bases each). CDR1 is SNHLY, CDR2 FYNNEI, per germline. With 10 bases removed from V and 2 bases from J, the gap between germline ends came to 17 bases. This CDR3 contains 14 residues. CDR3 coding DNA: TGTGCCACCAGATTAGGGACGGTACAAGAGACCCAGTACTTC. Its protein is CATRLGTVQETQYF.

J is TRBJ2-7 and V is TRBV4-2; D perhaps matches TRBD1 (6 bases). Germline V gives CDR1 LGHNA, CDR2 YNFKEQ. This CDR3 spans 16 amino acids. V dropped 4 bases and J dropped 2 bases, with 18 bases sitting between them. DNA of the CDR3: TGTGCCAGCAGCCTTGGGGCGACAGGCGGTGCCTACGAGCAGTACTTC. Translating it yields CASSLGATGGAYEQYF.

The gene calls are TRBV20-1 and TRBJ2-1; 9 bases fit TRBD2. This CDR3 is 16 amino acids long. CDR1 is DFQATT and CDR2 is SNEGSKA in the germline V gene (reference sequence). V shed 3 bases, J shed 8 bases, and the junction held 14 bases outside the gene matches. The CDR3 spells CSASWGGRAGWDEQFF. DNA of the CDR3: TGCAGTGCTAGTTGGGGCGGGAGGGCCGGTTGGGATGAGCAGTTCTTC.

This clone has only one observation. V and J are TRBV18 and TRBJ2-7; TRBD2 matches at 8 bases. Trimming cost V 3 bases and J 0 bases; bases outside gene matches: 7. Looked up from germline, CDR1 is KGHSH and CDR2 is LQKENI. This CDR3 comprises 16 residues. In nucleotides, the CDR3 is TGTGCCAGCTCACCCCAGGGGAGCGGGAGCTCCTACGAGCAGTACTTC. Translated, it gives CASSPQGSGSSYEQYF.

This rearrangement joins TRBV5-1 to TRBJ2-7; weak D call: TRBD2 (6 bases). Germline lookup yields CDR1 SGHRS and CDR2 YFSETQ. V dropped 3 bases and J dropped 3 bases, with 13 bases sitting between them. This CDR3 region has 14 residues. In DNA, the CDR3 is TGCGCCAGCAGCTCAAGAGTGACTAGCTACGAGCAGTACTTC. Its translation: CASSSRVTSYEQYF.

The J gene is TRBJ2-5, the V gene TRBV7-2; 10 bases fit TRBD2. Germline V gene lookup returns CDR1 SGHTA and CDR2 FQGNSA. The CDR3 is 16 residues long. With V trimmed by 2 bases and J by 2 bases, 5 bases remained unmatched. The CDR3 reads CASSLLAGARQETQYF. CDR3 nucleotide sequence: TGTGCCAGCAGCTTACTAGCGGGGGCCCGGCAAGAGACCCAGTACTTC.

V and J are TRBV7-3 and TRBJ1-1; D might be TRBD1 (5 bases). Germline CDR1 and CDR2: SGHTA and FQGTGA. V was shortened by 5 bases and J by 4 bases, with 11 bases between the two germline ends. The CDR3 loop spans 13 amino acids. CDR3 bases: TGTGCCAGCAGCCCGGGGACGGGCACTGAAGCTTTCTTT. Its protein product is CASSPGTGTEAFF.

This clone has only one observation. The chain uses TRBV5-1 and TRBJ2-7; D uncertain. The germline V gene has CDR1 SGHRS and CDR2 YFSETQ. This CDR3 is 14 amino acids long. Trimming left V 0 bases short and J 2 bases short, with 9 bases between. Written as DNA, the CDR3 is TGCGCCAGCAGCTTGGTGGAAAACCCCTACGAGCAGTACTTC. Its translation is CASSLVENPYEQYF.

This chain connects TRBV25-1 to TRBJ2-7, with D maybe TRBD1 (5 bases). V lost 6 bases and J lost 3, with 12 bases in between. The germline V gene has CDR1 MGHDK and CDR2 SYGVNS. There are 13 residues in the CDR3. The CDR3 here is CASSRGHNYEQYF. CDR3 nucleotides: TGTGCCAGCAGCCGCGGACACAACTACGAGCAGTACTTC.

The chain uses TRBV5-1 and TRBJ2-7, with D perhaps TRBD1 (6 bases). CDR1 is SGHRS, CDR2 YFSETQ, per germline. V gave up 1 base and J gave up 3 bases, with 14 bases separating them. The length of the CDR3 is 15 residues. The CDR3 nucleotides are TGCGCCAGCAGCTTGATCGGGGACACCTACTACGAGCAGTACTTC. Translation gives CASSLIGDTYYEQYF.

This clone turned up a few times. V and J are TRBV7-9 and TRBJ2-1; possibly TRBD1 for D (5 bases). Trimming removed 5 bases at V and 9 bases at J, with 17 bases between. Per germline, CDR1 SEHNR and CDR2 FQNEAQ (reference sequence). CDR3 length: 14 amino acids. The chain's CDR3 is CASSARTIGVEQFF. CDR3 bases: TGTGCCAGCAGCGCTCGGACAATAGGTGTTGAGCAGTTCTTC.